The 16 T cell receptor beta chains below all came from one sample that was sequenced in a study of Ad26.COV2.S vaccination and SARS-CoV-2 variants. Sequenced by immunoSEQ multiplex PCR; TCRdb stores in-frame clones only, minus some. In the table there are 510,000 or so clones, around nine tenths of which are singletons. As to treatment: about 20 received Ad26.COV2.S at low or high dose, single or two shots; several received placebo; per-sample allocation not given. The study sampled participants on day 63 after the first vaccine or placebo injection. The source material was peripheral blood, sampled in a trial of Ad26.COV2.S vaccine versus placebo. Every receptor here comes from a person between 18 and 59 years old who received the Ad26.COV2.S COVID-19 vaccine or a placebo.

The V gene is TRBV29-1, the J gene TRBJ2-3; no clear D. Germline assignment: CDR1 SQVTM and CDR2 ANQGSEA. Trimming took off 3 bases at V and 0 bases at J, with 7 bases between the two ends. The CDR3 is made up of 13 amino acids. In DNA, the CDR3 is TGCAGCGTTGATGTATCAAGCACAGATACGCAGTATTTT. This encodes CSVDVSSTDTQYF.

The genes are TRBV7-9 and TRBJ2-1; the match to TRBD1 covers 11 bases. The length of the CDR3 is 19 residues. Germline loops: CDR1 SEHNR, CDR2 FQNEAQ (reference sequence). V was clipped by 5 bases and J by 0 bases; unmatched bases: 12. As DNA, the CDR3 is TGTGCCAGCAGCCTCCGGACAGGGGGCGACAAATTCTCCTACAATGAGCAGTTCTTC. This gives the protein CASSLRTGGDKFSYNEQFF.

CDR3 DNA: TGCGCCAGCAGCTTGGGACAGCCGAACACCGGGGAGCTGTTTTTT. Its protein is CASSLGQPNTGELFF. The chain joins TRBV5-1 to TRBJ2-2; perhaps TRBD1 as D (5 bases). The CDR3 contains 15 residues. Germline V gene lookup returns CDR1 SGHRS and CDR2 YFSETQ. The V and J ends lost 0 bases and 0 bases respectively, with 6 bases between them.

The chain carries TRBV28 and TRBJ1-2, with 10 bases fitting TRBD1. V gave up 7 bases and J gave up 6 bases; unmatched junction bases: 11. The CDR3 extends over 15 amino acids. The germline gives CDR1 MDHEN, CDR2 SYDVKM. The CDR3 DNA reads TGTGCCAGCACCCGCGGGGACAGGGGACAAAATGGCTACACCTTC. It translates to CASTRGDRGQNGYTF.

The chain is built from TRBV2 and TRBJ2-6; 8 bases are shared with TRBD1. With V trimmed by 7 bases and J by 0 bases, 8 bases remained unmatched. Per germline, CDR1 SNHLY and CDR2 FYNNEI. The CDR3 extends over 17 amino acids. CDR3 sequence reads: CASTRTGSVSGANVLTF. The CDR3 nucleotides are TGTGCCAGCACTAGGACAGGGTCCGTCTCTGGGGCCAACGTCCTGACTTTC. The full variable domain, its missing parts supplied by reference TRBV2 and TRBJ2-6, is EPEVTQTPSHQVTQMGQEVILRCVPISNHLYFYWYRQILGQKVEFLVSFYNNEISEKSEIFDDQFSVERPDGSNFTLKIRSTKLEDSAMYFCASTRTGSVSGANVLTFGAGSRLTVL.

The chain couples TRBV27 to TRBJ2-6, with TRBD2 matching over 10 bases. CDR1 MNHEY and CDR2 SMNVEV come from the germline V gene (reference sequence). J was trimmed by 3 bases and V by 4 bases; bases with no gene match: 9. CDR3 length: 18 residues. The CDR3 spells CASSYRLAGSLGANVLTF. Here the CDR3 DNA reads TGTGCCAGCAGTTACCGACTAGCGGGTTCACTTGGGGCCAACGTCCTGACTTTC. The full variable domain, its missing parts supplied by reference TRBV27 and TRBJ2-6, is EAQVTQNPRYLITVTGKKLTVTCSQNMNHEYMSWYRQDPGLGLRQIYYSMNVEVTDKGDVPEGYKVSRKEKRNFPLILESPSPNQTSLYFCASSYRLAGSLGANVLTFGAGSRLTVL.

The chain combines TRBV29-1 with TRBJ1-1; D call uncertain. Between the trimmed V and J ends, which lost 3 bases and 1 base, there was a span of 6 bases. This CDR3 comprises 12 residues. Germline CDR1 is SQVTM and CDR2 is ANQGSEA. This chain's CDR3 is CSVDPQNTEAFF. The CDR3, as DNA: TGCAGCGTTGACCCCCAGAACACTGAAGCTTTCTTT.

The rearrangement joins TRBV5-1 to TRBJ2-1; 9 bases are a match to TRBD2. Trimming at V came to 1 base and at J to 4 bases, leaving 12 bases not matched to a gene. Germline V lookup: CDR1 SGHRS, CDR2 YFSETQ. CDR3 length equals 18 residues. In DNA, the CDR3 is TGCGCCAGCAGCTTGATGCAGCGGGAGGCTTCCGTGTACAATGAGCAGTTCTTC. Its translation: CASSLMQREASVYNEQFF.

This sequence joins TRBV5-1 and TRBJ2-7; D is perhaps TRBD1 or TRBD2 (5 bases each). V was cut by 2 bases and J by 0 bases, with 12 bases left in between. The CDR3 loop spans 15 amino acids. Germline CDR1 SGHRS, CDR2 YFSETQ. CDR3 residues: CASSFSAGSSYEQYF. In DNA form, the CDR3 reads TGCGCCAGCAGCTTTTCTGCAGGGAGCTCCTACGAGCAGTACTTC. Supplemented by reference TRBV5-1 and TRBJ2-7, the full variable domain reads KAGVTQTPRYLIKTRGQQVTLSCSPISGHRSVSWYQQTPGQGLQFLFEYFSETQRNKGNFPGRFSGRQFSNSRSEMNVSTLELGDSALYLCASSFSAGSSYEQYFGPGTRLTVT.

V is TRBV7-9 and J is TRBJ2-7; a weak D match, TRBD1 (6 bases). Germline CDR1 and CDR2: SEHNR and FQNEAQ (reference sequence). Trimming took 1 base from V and 6 from J, leaving 13 bases between them. The CDR3 spans 14 residues. The CDR3 sequence is CASSLDREYGEQYF. Written as DNA, the CDR3 is TGTGCCAGCAGCTTAGACAGGGAATATGGCGAGCAGTACTTC.

V is TRBV10-3 and J is TRBJ2-7; 8 nucleotides match TRBD1. The trim removed 3 bases at V and 7 bases at J, leaving 11 bases unmatched. The V gene's germline CDR1 is ENHRY and CDR2 SYGVKD. There are 15 residues in the CDR3. DNA for the CDR3: TGTGCCATCAGTGATTCCGGGACAGGACGTTATGAGCAGTACTTC. Its protein is CAISDSGTGRYEQYF.

The rearrangement links TRBV2 to TRBJ1-2, with D perhaps matching TRBD1 (6 bases). Germline CDR1 is SNHLY and CDR2 is FYNNEI. The CDR3 runs 13 residues. V shed 5 bases and J shed 3 bases, with 10 bases lying between them. CDR3 coding DNA: TGTGCCAGCAGTCATAACAGGGACTATGGCTACACCTTC. This gives the protein CASSHNRDYGYTF.

CDR3 in DNA: TGTGCCAGCAGCTTTCCGGCCAGGGGACCTGAAGCTTTCTTT. Protein: CASSFPARGPEAFF. The chain recombines TRBV7-2 with TRBJ1-1; perhaps TRBD1 as D (6 bases). The CDR3 totals 14 residues. The ends were cut back, 3 bases at V and 6 bases at J, with 14 bases in the middle. The germline gives CDR1 SGHTA, CDR2 FQGNSA.

V usage is TRBV18 and J usage is TRBJ2-7; 9 nucleotides line up with TRBD2. The CDR3 has 14 residues. Per the germline V gene, CDR1 is KGHSH and CDR2 is LQKENI. The ends lost 3 bases at V and 6 bases at J; junction bases unmatched: 6. In DNA, the CDR3 is TGTGCCAGCTCACCCGGGACTAGCTTCGGCGAGCAGTACTTC. Its translation is CASSPGTSFGEQYF.

This rearrangement joins TRBV29-1 to TRBJ1-2; perhaps TRBD1 as D (5 bases). This CDR3 has 11 amino acids. From germline, CDR1 is SQVTM and CDR2 ANQGSEA. The CDR3 nucleotides are TGCACGGTTGGGGGAGACTATGGCTACACCTTC. Translated, it gives CTVGGDYGYTF. Full variable domain (remainder filled in from reference TRBV29-1 and TRBJ1-2): SAVISQKPSRDICQRGTSLTIQCQVDSQVTMMFWYRQQPGQSLTLIATANQGSEATYESGFVIDKFPISRPNLTFSTLTVSNMSPEDSSIYLCTVGGDYGYTFGSGTRLTVV.

V gene TRBV5-4 combines with J gene TRBJ1-1, with D uncertain. CDR1 is SGHNT, CDR2 YYREEE, per germline (reference sequence). This CDR3 has 16 amino acids. Trimming left V 4 bases short and J 2 bases short, with 18 bases between. As DNA, the CDR3 is TGTGCCAGCAGCCACCCCCCGGCGGCGTCCAACACTGAAGCTTTCTTT. The encoded protein is CASSHPPAASNTEAFF.